Included here is one T cell receptor beta chain sequence, with context. The V end was cut by 2 bases, the J end by 1 base, with 10 bases between. CDR3 length: 16 amino acids. Germline values: CDR1 SGHRS, CDR2 YFSETQ. The data were produced by immunoSEQ multiplex PCR, yet TCRdb's version contains in-frame clones alone and is incomplete. The data hold roughly 83,000 clones, with approximately 94% observed a single time. The entry originates in a study of technical replicates of blood from a few donors. V and J are TRBV5-1 and TRBJ2-6; possible D gene TRBD1, 6 bases. The clonotype comes from a human donor in good health. Sequencing input: T cells isolated from PBMCs. For the CDR3, the DNA is TGCGCCAGCAGCTTAACAGGGAATTCTGGGGCCAACGTCCTGACTTTC. It codes for CASSLTGNSGANVLTF.